This T cell receptor (beta chain) is drawn from a study of shared T cell receptors in the human thymus. Libraries were prepared by immunoSEQ multiplex PCR; TCRdb keeps only in-frame clonotypes and omits some of them. The sample contains about 500,000 clones, 75% to 80% of which appear only once. The length of the CDR3 is 13 residues. J was trimmed by 5 bases and V by 6 bases; bases with no gene match: 6. From germline, CDR1 is MGHDK and CDR2 SYGVNS. This same sample was also taken into another study, of human thymus T cells. From that report: Corrective heart surgery yielded resections, and these provided the thymus tissue. Unrelated individuals were reported by related research to share highly overlapping thymic repertoires.

This TCR derives from a boy under two years old with a congenital heart defect. This chain connects TRBV25-1 to TRBJ2-5, with TRBD1 matching over 7 bases. Material: thymocytes. CDR3 amino acids: CASSFQGVETQYF. The CDR3 DNA is TGTGCCAGCAGCTTCCAGGGGGTGGAGACCCAGTACTTC. Together with reference TRBV25-1 and TRBJ2-5, the CDR3 gives the full variable domain: EADIYQTPRYLVIGTGKKITLECSQTMGHDKMYWYQQDPGMELHLIHYSYGVNSTEKGDLSSESTVSRIRTEHFPLTLESARPSHTSQYLCASSFQGVETQYFGPGTRLLVL.